This T cell receptor beta chain was found in a study of T cell responses to AZD1222 COVID-19 vaccine. Findings of the study overall: The donor group comprised mostly white British people and more females; the analysis possibly underestimated clonal diversity. Baseline serology detected seropositivity in only 6 or 7 AZD1222 recipients. Spike-specific TCR breadth and depth rose after two AZD1222 doses.

In the case of this clone: Its antigen is currently unknown.

Some clones are missing from TCRdb's copy, which holds only in-frame ones; the method was immunoSEQ multiplex PCR. The sample lists approximately 150,000 clones, about 90% occurring once. The CDR3 is 17 residues long. Trimming removed 1 base from V and 6 bases from J; junction bases left unmatched: 10. Germline loops: CDR1 LGHDT, CDR2 YNNKEL (reference sequence). The clonotype comes from an adult in good health. The V call is TRBV3-1 (or the pseudogene TRBV3-2), the J call TRBJ2-2; 8 nucleotides align to TRBD2. The source material was peripheral blood, sampled on day 0 of MenACWY control vaccination. CDR3 protein: CASSQVGGLVMAGELFF. CDR3 coding DNA: TGTGCCAGCAGCCAAGTAGGGGGACTAGTGATGGCCGGGGAGCTGTTTTTT.